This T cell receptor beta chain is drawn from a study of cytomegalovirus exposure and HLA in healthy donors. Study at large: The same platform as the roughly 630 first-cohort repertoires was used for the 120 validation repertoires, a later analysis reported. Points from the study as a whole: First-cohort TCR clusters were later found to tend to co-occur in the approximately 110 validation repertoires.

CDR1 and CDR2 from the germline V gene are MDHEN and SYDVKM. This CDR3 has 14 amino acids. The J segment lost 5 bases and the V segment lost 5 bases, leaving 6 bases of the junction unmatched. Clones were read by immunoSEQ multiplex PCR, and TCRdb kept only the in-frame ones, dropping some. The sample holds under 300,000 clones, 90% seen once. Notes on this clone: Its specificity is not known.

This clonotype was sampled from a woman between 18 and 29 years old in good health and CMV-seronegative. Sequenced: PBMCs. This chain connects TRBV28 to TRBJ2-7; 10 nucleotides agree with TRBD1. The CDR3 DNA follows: TGTGCCAGCAGTCAAGGGGACAGGGGTCACGAGCAGTACTTC. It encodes CASSQGDRGHEQYF.